This entry lists 12 T cell receptor beta chains sequenced from one sample in a study of shared clonotypes between healthy human individuals. Sequencing was performed with immunoSEQ multiplex PCR; in TCRdb, only in-frame clones are kept and a portion is missing. The repertoire consists of about 1,500,000 clones, with over 95% occurring once and the leading ten covering about 1%. Sequencing was performed on naive CD4+ T cells sorted from blood. Subset reported: CD45RA+ positively selected. Every receptor here comes from a man aged 25-45 years in good health.

V is TRBV5-6 and J is TRBJ1-2; the D gene is possibly TRBD1 (5 bases). With 6 bases removed from V and 6 bases from J, the gap between germline ends came to 24 bases. The CDR3 spans 16 residues. Germline CDR1 SGHDT, CDR2 YYEEEE. This CDR3 reads CASTLRVGTGLNGYTF. The CDR3 DNA is TGTGCCAGCACCCTAAGGGTGGGGACGGGCTTGAATGGCTACACCTTC.

The gene calls are TRBV18 and TRBJ2-5; a weak D match, TRBD1 (6 bases). Germline V lookup: CDR1 KGHSH, CDR2 LQKENI. Trimming cost V 1 base and J 1 base, with 13 bases left between them. The CDR3 extends over 16 amino acids. The CDR3 region is CASSPQWTASQETQYF. The CDR3 DNA reads TGTGCCAGCTCACCACAGTGGACAGCGTCCCAAGAGACCCAGTACTTC.

The rearrangement joins TRBV7-9 to TRBJ2-3; a possible D gene is TRBD1 (5 bases). This CDR3 region has 14 residues. CDR1 is SEHNR, CDR2 FQNEAQ, per germline (reference sequence). V was clipped by 7 bases and J by 3 bases, with 14 bases between them. The CDR3 nucleotides read TGTGCCAGCAATCAGGTGGGGCCTACAGATACGCAGTATTTT. Encoded protein: CASNQVGPTDTQYF.

The J gene is TRBJ1-3, the V gene TRBV4-3; TRBD1 is a possible D gene (6 bases). The length of the CDR3 is 18 residues. Germline-derived CDR1 and CDR2 are LGHNA and YSLEER. Trimming removed 1 base at V and 3 bases at J, with 19 bases between. CDR3: CASSQALNAGVGGNTIYF. In nucleotides, the CDR3 is TGCGCCAGCAGCCAAGCTTTAAACGCAGGGGTTGGTGGAAACACCATATATTTT.

This chain uses TRBV4-3 with TRBJ2-3, with 12 nucleotides matching TRBD2. The germline CDR1 and CDR2 sequences are LGHNA and YSLEER. The J segment lost 4 bases and the V segment lost 0 bases, leaving 8 bases of the junction unmatched. The CDR3 sequence is 18 residues long. Here the CDR3 reads CASSQDLAGGPLPDTQYF. The CDR3 DNA follows: TGCGCCAGCAGCCAAGATCTAGCGGGAGGGCCCCTACCAGATACGCAGTATTTT.

This clone was counted once. The DNA of the CDR3 is TGTGCCAGCAGCTTAACTAGCGGAAGATACGAGCAGTACTTC. Protein sequence: CASSLTSGRYEQYF. The V gene is TRBV7-9, the J gene TRBJ2-7, with 8 bases lining up with TRBD2. V was pared by 2 bases and J by 4 bases, with 4 bases of the junction left unmatched. Per the germline V gene, CDR1 is SEHNR and CDR2 is FQNEAQ (reference sequence). The CDR3 runs to 14 residues.

V is TRBV5-1 and J is TRBJ1-5; D is ambiguous. V lost 5 bases and J lost 0, with 9 bases in between. The CDR3 covers 14 residues. From germline, CDR1 is SGHRS and CDR2 YFSETQ. The CDR3 sequence: CASREVGSNQPQHF. The CDR3 DNA reads as TGCGCCAGCAGGGAGGTCGGTAGCAATCAGCCCCAGCATTTT.

This clone has only one observation. V gene TRBV6-5 combines with J gene TRBJ2-4, with 8 bases matching TRBD1. Per the germline V gene, CDR1 is MNHEY and CDR2 is SVGAGI. CDR3 length: 15 residues. The V segment lost 0 bases and the J segment 8 bases; nucleotides outside the gene matches: 6. In DNA form, the CDR3 reads TGTGCCAGCAGTTACTCCGGACAGGGATTAGACATTCAGTACTTC. This encodes CASSYSGQGLDIQYF.

The chain couples TRBV9 to TRBJ1-1; D may be TRBD1 (5 bases). Deletions cut 0 bases from V and 4 bases from J, with 10 bases between. Germline V gene data show CDR1 as SGDLS and CDR2 as YYNGEE. The CDR3 loop spans 14 amino acids. CDR3 in amino acids: CASSVVRGSTEAFF. CDR3 nucleotide sequence: TGTGCCAGCAGCGTAGTGAGGGGAAGCACTGAAGCTTTCTTT. The full variable domain, its missing parts supplied by reference TRBV9 and TRBJ1-1, is DSGVTQTPKHLITATGQRVTLRCSPRSGDLSVYWYQQSLDQGLQFLIQYYNGEERAKGNILERFSAQQFPDLHSELNLSSLELGDSALYFCASSVVRGSTEAFFGQGTRLTVV.

This chain links TRBV5-1 with TRBJ2-1; TRBD2 agrees at 12 bases. J lost 8 bases, V lost 4 bases, and 7 bases had no gene match. The CDR3 totals 15 residues. The germline V gene encodes CDR1 SGHRS and CDR2 YFSETQ. CDR3 nucleotides: TGCGCCAGCAGCCCAGGACTAGCGGGGTGGGATGAGCAGTTCTTC. Translation gives CASSPGLAGWDEQFF.

J is TRBJ2-5 and V is TRBV5-1, with D hard to call. The V end was cut by 4 bases, the J end by 5 bases, with 18 bases between. This CDR3 contains 15 residues. CDR1 SGHRS and CDR2 YFSETQ come from the germline V gene. CDR3 DNA sequence: TGCGCCAGCAGCCCGATTGAGCGATCTGTGGAGACCCAGTACTTC. Protein sequence: CASSPIERSVETQYF.

This chain joins TRBV6-6 and TRBJ1-2; D not certain. Trimming removed 0 bases from V and 7 bases from J, with 12 bases in between. This CDR3 is 14 amino acids long. Per the germline V gene, CDR1 is MNHNY and CDR2 is SVGAGI (reference sequence). The CDR3 sequence is CASSYSMAWGGYTF. CDR3 bases: TGTGCCAGCAGTTACTCGATGGCGTGGGGTGGCTACACCTTC.